This is a list of T cell receptor beta chains from one sample in a study of Ad26.COV2.S vaccination and SARS-CoV-2 variants. Generated by immunoSEQ multiplex PCR, the TCRdb table keeps only in-frame clones and is missing some. The top ten hold 3.6% of the sample, which has approximately 410,000 clones, over 75% seen once. Specimen: peripheral blood, collected in a trial of Ad26.COV2.S vaccine versus placebo. These receptors came from a person aged 18-65 years who received the Ad26.COV2.S COVID-19 vaccine or a placebo. Both conserved end residues are part of each CDR3. Each record gives: V gene, D gene, clone size, J gene, CDR3 protein, CDR3 DNA. The D gene is left open where the match is weak. Clone size is given for some rows only: seen once, a few or many times, or a class if the clone is expanded.

TRBV11-2	.	.	TRBJ2-7	CASSLSVPSYEQYF	TGTGCCAGCAGCCTTTCGGTCCCCTCCTACGAGCAGTACTTC
TRBV24-1	.	.	TRBJ2-2	CATSGDSGELFF	TGTGCCACCAGCGGGGATAGCGGGGAGCTGTTTTTT
TRBV2	.	.	TRBJ2-1	CASSETGYNEQFF	TGTGCCAGCAGTGAGACGGGCTACAATGAGCAGTTCTTC
TRBV29-1	TRBD1	once	TRBJ2-7	CSVAGQGREQYF	TGCAGCGTAGCGGGACAGGGTCGCGAGCAGTACTTC
TRBV19	.	.	TRBJ1-1	CASSHPRSASNTEAFF	TGTGCCAGTAGCCATCCCCGCTCAGCCTCGAACACTGAAGCTTTCTTT
TRBV27	TRBD1	.	TRBJ1-1	CASRRDRASEAFF	TGTGCCAGCAGGAGGGACAGGGCCTCTGAAGCTTTCTTT
TRBV21-1	.	.	TRBJ2-1	CASSKAQGTSGEVNEQFF	TGTGCCAGCAGCAAAGCGCAAGGGACTAGCGGGGAAGTGAATGAGCAGTTCTTC
TRBV15	TRBD1	.	TRBJ2-2	CATSRGGQVGNRELFF	TGTGCCACCAGCAGAGGGGGACAGGTGGGCAACCGGGAGCTGTTTTTT
TRBV6-2/TRBV6-3	.	.	TRBJ1-3	CASSYGYLSGSGNTIYF	TGTGCCAGCAGTTACGGTTATCTTTCAGGATCTGGAAACACCATATATTTT
TRBV29-1	.	once	TRBJ2-3	CSVENKARRDTDTQYF	TGCAGCGTTGAGAATAAGGCCCGTCGTGACACAGATACGCAGTATTTT
TRBV19	TRBD1	.	TRBJ2-3	CASSMLGQGQDTQYF	TGTGCCAGTAGTATGTTGGGACAGGGACAGGATACGCAGTATTTT
TRBV6-4	.	.	TRBJ1-3	CASSRNPGNTIYF	TGTGCCAGCAGTCGTAACCCTGGAAACACCATATATTTT
TRBV29-1	.	.	TRBJ1-3	CSVEDPNSSGNTIYF	TGCAGCGTTGAAGACCCGAATAGCTCTGGAAACACCATATATTTT